The 13 T cell receptor beta chains given below trace back to one sample, sequenced in a study of radiation and T cells in renal cell carcinoma. Generated by immunoSEQ multiplex PCR, the TCRdb table keeps only in-frame clones and is missing some. The table has around 180,000 clones, about nine tenths seen once. Sample time point: blood 4 weeks post-SBRT, at nephrectomy. Treatment given: 15 Gy SBRT to primary tumor, nephrectomy 4 weeks later. Material: blood, obtained from a patient whose treatment included radiotherapy and nephrectomy. Receptors originate from a woman aged 50 to 60 with renal cell carcinoma.

The chain has TRBV5-1 and TRBJ1-2; 8 bases line up with TRBD1. This CDR3 comprises 15 residues. Trimming cost V 0 bases and J 4 bases; bases outside gene matches: 5. Germline values: CDR1 SGHRS, CDR2 YFSETQ. The CDR3 is CASSLGQGTSYGYTF. CDR3 DNA sequence: TGCGCCAGCAGCTTGGGACAGGGGACCTCCTATGGCTACACCTTC. Together with reference TRBV5-1 and TRBJ1-2, the CDR3 gives the full variable domain: KAGVTQTPRYLIKTRGQQVTLSCSPISGHRSVSWYQQTPGQGLQFLFEYFSETQRNKGNFPGRFSGRQFSNSRSEMNVSTLELGDSALYLCASSLGQGTSYGYTFGSGTRLTVV.

The V and J genes are TRBV6-1 and TRBJ1-5; D gene unclear. Germline V CDR1 and CDR2: MNHNS, SASEGT. V was pared by 1 base and J by 9 bases, with 4 bases between. The CDR3 covers 11 residues. The CDR3 loop is CASSEGWPQHF. The CDR3 coding sequence is TGTGCCAGCAGTGAAGGGTGGCCCCAGCATTTT.

This rearrangement joins TRBV19 to TRBJ1-5; D not resolved. V lost 7 bases to trimming and J lost 1 base, with 17 bases between them. The CDR3 consists of 16 residues. Germline V gene lookup returns CDR1 LNHDA and CDR2 SQIVND (reference sequence). Written as DNA, the CDR3 is TGTGCCAGTAACATTCGGCCGGGATTAAGCAATCAGCCCCAGCATTTT. Protein sequence: CASNIRPGLSNQPQHF.

The V gene is TRBV2, the J gene TRBJ1-1; D gene uncertain. This CDR3 region has 11 residues. Germline V lookup: CDR1 SNHLY, CDR2 FYNNEI. Trimming left V 6 bases short and J 11 bases short, with 13 bases between. CDR3 coding DNA: TGTGCCAGCAGCTTAATGGCTGGGGCTTTCTTT. This gives the protein CASSLMAGAFF.

This rearrangement joins TRBV4-3 to TRBJ2-2; a possible D gene is TRBD2 (7 bases). This CDR3 is built from 13 residues. The V gene lost 8 bases and the J gene lost 7 bases, with 14 bases spanning the gap. The germline V gene has CDR1 LGHNA and CDR2 YSLEER. The CDR3 here is CASRGGAVGELFF. The CDR3 DNA sequence: TGCGCCAGCCGAGGGGGGGCCGTCGGGGAGCTGTTTTTT.

This rearrangement joins TRBV30 to TRBJ1-3, with TRBD1 matching over 7 bases. This CDR3 region has 14 residues. The germline V gene encodes CDR1 GTSNPN and CDR2 SVGIG (reference sequence). V was pared by 0 bases and J by 1 base, with 0 bases of the junction left unmatched. CDR3 DNA sequence: TGTGCCTGGAGTGTGACAGGGTCTGGAAACACCATATATTTT. Translation gives CAWSVTGSGNTIYF.

This chain links TRBV29-1 with TRBJ2-3; D may be TRBD1 (7 bases). Germline assignment: CDR1 SQVTM and CDR2 ANQGSEA. V was pared by 4 bases and J by 6 bases, with 14 bases between. This CDR3 comprises 13 residues. CDR3 sequence (DNA): TGCAGCGTTGTTCAGGGGGGTTGGGATACGCAGTATTTT. Residues: CSVVQGGWDTQYF.

The chain employs TRBV5-1 and TRBJ2-1; possibly TRBD1 for D (6 bases). V was trimmed by 2 bases and J by 4 bases, leaving 7 bases between them. This CDR3 is 13 amino acids long. From germline, CDR1 is SGHRS and CDR2 YFSETQ. The CDR3 coding sequence is TGCGCCAGCAGCTTAGGACAGTACAATGAGCAGTTCTTC. Protein sequence: CASSLGQYNEQFF. The variable domain in full, with the rest retrieved from reference TRBV5-1 and TRBJ2-1, is KAGVTQTPRYLIKTRGQQVTLSCSPISGHRSVSWYQQTPGQGLQFLFEYFSETQRNKGNFPGRFSGRQFSNSRSEMNVSTLELGDSALYLCASSLGQYNEQFFGPGTRLTVL.

The chain uses TRBV5-4 and TRBJ2-7, with D unclear. V gave up 0 bases and J gave up 6 bases, with 13 bases separating them. This CDR3 contains 14 residues. CDR1 and CDR2 from the germline V gene are SGHNT and YYREEE (reference sequence). The CDR3 sequence: CASSLEGNSREQYF. The CDR3, as DNA: TGTGCCAGCAGCTTGGAAGGGAATTCCCGCGAGCAGTACTTC.

This rearrangement joins TRBV29-1 to TRBJ2-5; 9 nucleotides align to TRBD1. The CDR3 totals 14 residues. Germline CDR1 reads SQVTM; CDR2 reads ANQGSEA. Trimming removed 4 bases from V and 4 bases from J; junction bases left unmatched: 7. The CDR3 protein is CSVGGQGRGETQYF. CDR3 DNA: TGCAGCGTTGGCGGACAGGGGAGGGGAGAGACCCAGTACTTC.

This clone was counted once. This chain uses TRBV19 with TRBJ2-7; the match to TRBD1 covers 7 bases. The CDR3 covers 14 residues. Germline lookup yields CDR1 LNHDA and CDR2 SQIVND (reference sequence). V was pared by 6 bases and J by 2 bases, with 7 bases of the junction left unmatched. CDR3 bases: TGTGCCAGTAGCCGAGGACAGGTGGCCTACGAGCAGTACTTC. Protein product: CASSRGQVAYEQYF.

The chain joins TRBV9 to TRBJ1-2; D not certain. This CDR3 region has 13 residues. Germline V lookup: CDR1 SGDLS, CDR2 YYNGEE. V dropped 3 bases and J dropped 0 bases, with 6 bases sitting between them. CDR3 residues: CASSAPPNYGYTF. CDR3 nucleotide sequence: TGTGCCAGCAGCGCCCCCCCTAACTATGGCTACACCTTC.

V usage is TRBV10-3 and J usage is TRBJ1-2, with D possibly TRBD1 on 6 matching bases. The CDR3 extends over 15 amino acids. Germline CDR1 is ENHRY and CDR2 is SYGVKD. The V end lost 6 bases, the J end lost 4 bases, and 18 bases lay between the germline ends. The chain's CDR3 is CAIRPSGARGYGYTF. The CDR3 DNA reads as TGTGCCATCAGACCCTCGGGGGCGCGAGGCTATGGCTACACCTTC.